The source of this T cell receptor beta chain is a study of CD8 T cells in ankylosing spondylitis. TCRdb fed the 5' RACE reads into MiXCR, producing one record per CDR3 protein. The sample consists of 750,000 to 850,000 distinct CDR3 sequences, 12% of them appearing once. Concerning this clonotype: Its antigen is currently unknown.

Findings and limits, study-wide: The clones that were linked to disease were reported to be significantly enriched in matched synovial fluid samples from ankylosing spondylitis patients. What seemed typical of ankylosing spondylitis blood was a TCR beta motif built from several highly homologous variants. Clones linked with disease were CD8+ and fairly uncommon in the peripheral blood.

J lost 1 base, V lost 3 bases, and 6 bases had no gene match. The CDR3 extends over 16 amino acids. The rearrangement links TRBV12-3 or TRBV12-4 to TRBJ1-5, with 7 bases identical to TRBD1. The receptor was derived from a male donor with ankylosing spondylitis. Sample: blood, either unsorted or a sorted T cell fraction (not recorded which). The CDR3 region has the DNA TGTGCCAGCAGTTTTAGGGGGCGGGGGAGCAATCAGCCCCAGCATTTT. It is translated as CASSFRGRGSNQPQHF.